Detailed here is one TCR beta chain. This specimen comes from a study of T-cell reconstitution after alpha-beta-depleted transplantation in children. The V segment lost 1 base and the J segment 7 bases; nucleotides outside the gene matches: 2. Germline-derived CDR1 and CDR2 are LGHNA and YSLEER. The length of the CDR3 is 14 residues. Preparation of the TCRbeta library involved a method that used unique molecular identifiers. MiXCR, run by TCRdb on the PCR reads, gives a single entry per CDR3 protein. The sample consists of about 460,000 distinct CDR3 sequences, over 9.5% of them appearing once. The sequencing used PBMCs, mostly from graft donor cells, collected 180 days after TCRalphabeta/CD19-depleted stem cell transplant. V gene TRBV4-3 combines with J gene TRBJ2-1, with TRBD2 matching over 9 bases. The TCR sequence derives from a female patient under 10 years old who had a stem cell transplant for aplastic anemia, so the T cells may come from the graft donor. The CDR3 reads CASSQVSGRNEQFF. The CDR3 coding sequence is TGCGCCAGCAGCCAAGTAAGCGGGAGGAATGAGCAGTTCTTC.